This T cell receptor (beta chain) came from a study of cytomegalovirus exposure and HLA in healthy donors. Study background: Earlier sequencing of about 179 million T cells yielded fewer than 140 million unique TCR beta sequences.

The study ran its PCR with 60 Vbeta and 13 Jbeta primers. The repertoire was sequenced with immunoSEQ multiplex PCR; TCRdb's copy has only in-frame clones and lacks some. The sample contains around 150,000 clones, 75% to 80% of which appear only once. With regard to this clone: No antigen is known for it.

The CDR3 sequence is 12 residues long. Per germline, CDR1 SGHRS and CDR2 YFSETQ. J was trimmed by 11 bases and V by 0 bases; bases with no gene match: 5. Healthy bone marrow donors made up the donor group. Findings and limits, study-wide: Reports indicated that the classifier achieved high specificity and sensitivity in diagnosing cytomegalovirus status. Under in vitro conditions, a few CMV-associated chains were confirmed as specific for CMV antigens.

This chain joins TRBV5-1 and TRBJ2-7; 7 bases are a match to TRBD1. The TCR sequence derives from a woman aged 40 to 49 in good health and CMV-seronegative. The specimen was PBMCs. DNA of the CDR3: TGCGCCAGCAGCTTGGAAAGGGGGCTTAAGTACTTC. This gives the protein CASSLERGLKYF. The variable domain in full, with the rest retrieved from reference TRBV5-1 and TRBJ2-7, is KAGVTQTPRYLIKTRGQQVTLSCSPISGHRSVSWYQQTPGQGLQFLFEYFSETQRNKGNFPGRFSGRQFSNSRSEMNVSTLELGDSALYLCASSLERGLKYFGPGTRLTVT.